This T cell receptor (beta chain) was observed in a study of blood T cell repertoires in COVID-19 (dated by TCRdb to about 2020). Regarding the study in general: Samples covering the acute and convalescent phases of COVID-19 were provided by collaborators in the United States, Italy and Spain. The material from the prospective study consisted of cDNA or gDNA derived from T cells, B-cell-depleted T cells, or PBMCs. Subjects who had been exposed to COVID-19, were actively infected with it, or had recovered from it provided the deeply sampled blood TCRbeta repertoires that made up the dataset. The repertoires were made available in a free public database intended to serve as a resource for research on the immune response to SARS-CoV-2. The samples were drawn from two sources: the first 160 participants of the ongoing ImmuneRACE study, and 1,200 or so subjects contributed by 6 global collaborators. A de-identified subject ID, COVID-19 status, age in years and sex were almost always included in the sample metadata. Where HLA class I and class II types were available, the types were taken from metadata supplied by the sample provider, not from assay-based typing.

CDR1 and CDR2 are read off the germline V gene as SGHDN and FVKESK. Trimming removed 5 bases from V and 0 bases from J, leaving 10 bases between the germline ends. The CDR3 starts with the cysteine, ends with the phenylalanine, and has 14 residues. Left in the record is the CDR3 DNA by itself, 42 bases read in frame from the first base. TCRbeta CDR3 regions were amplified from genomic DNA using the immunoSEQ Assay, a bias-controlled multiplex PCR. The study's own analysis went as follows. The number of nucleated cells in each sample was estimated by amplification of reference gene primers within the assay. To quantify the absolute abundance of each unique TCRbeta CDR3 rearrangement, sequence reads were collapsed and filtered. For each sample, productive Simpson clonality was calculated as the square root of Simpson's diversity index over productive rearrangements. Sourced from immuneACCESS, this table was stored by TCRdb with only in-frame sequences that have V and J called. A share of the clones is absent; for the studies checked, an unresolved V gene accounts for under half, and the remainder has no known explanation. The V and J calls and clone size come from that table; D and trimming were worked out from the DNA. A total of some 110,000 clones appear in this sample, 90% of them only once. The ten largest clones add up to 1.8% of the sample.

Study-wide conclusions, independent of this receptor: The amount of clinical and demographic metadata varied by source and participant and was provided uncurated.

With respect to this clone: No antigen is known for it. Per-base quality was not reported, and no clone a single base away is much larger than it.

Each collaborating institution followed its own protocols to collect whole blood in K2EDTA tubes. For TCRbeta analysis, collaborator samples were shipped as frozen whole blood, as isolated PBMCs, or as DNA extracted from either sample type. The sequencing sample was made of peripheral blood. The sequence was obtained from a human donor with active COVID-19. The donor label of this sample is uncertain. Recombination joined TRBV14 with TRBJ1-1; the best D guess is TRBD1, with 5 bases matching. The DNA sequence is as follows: TGTGCCAGCAGCTTGCCAGGGCTGAACACTGAAGCTTTCTTT. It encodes CASSLPGLNTEAFF.